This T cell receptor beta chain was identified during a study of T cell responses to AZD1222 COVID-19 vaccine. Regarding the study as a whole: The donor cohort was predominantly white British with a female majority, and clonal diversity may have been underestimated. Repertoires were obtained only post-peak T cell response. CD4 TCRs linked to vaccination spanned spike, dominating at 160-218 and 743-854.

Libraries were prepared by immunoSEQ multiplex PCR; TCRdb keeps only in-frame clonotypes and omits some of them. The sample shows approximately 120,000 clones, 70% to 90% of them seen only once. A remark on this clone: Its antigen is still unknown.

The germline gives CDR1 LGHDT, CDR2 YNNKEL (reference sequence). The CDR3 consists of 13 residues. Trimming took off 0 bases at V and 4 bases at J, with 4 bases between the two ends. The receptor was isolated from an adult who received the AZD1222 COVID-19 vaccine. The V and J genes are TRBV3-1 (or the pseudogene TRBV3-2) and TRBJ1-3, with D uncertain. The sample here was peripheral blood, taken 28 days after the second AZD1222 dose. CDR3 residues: CASSQDLGNTIYF. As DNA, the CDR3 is TGTGCCAGCAGCCAAGACCTGGGAAACACCATATATTTT.